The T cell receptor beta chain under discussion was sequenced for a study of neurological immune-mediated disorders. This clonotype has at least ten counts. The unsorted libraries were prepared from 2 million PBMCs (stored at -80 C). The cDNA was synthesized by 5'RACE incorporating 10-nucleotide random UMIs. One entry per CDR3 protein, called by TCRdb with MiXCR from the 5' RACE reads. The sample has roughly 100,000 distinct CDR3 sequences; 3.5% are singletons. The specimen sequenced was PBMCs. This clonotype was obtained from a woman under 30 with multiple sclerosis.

This CDR3 is CASSSAIEQYF. The CDR3 DNA reads as TGTGCCAGCAGCTCCGCCATCGAGCAGTACTTC. The gene calls are TRBV7-2 and TRBJ2-7, with D unresolved. Germline CDR1 and CDR2: SGHTA and FQGNSA. The CDR3 spans 11 residues. V gave up 4 bases and J gave up 6 bases, with 7 bases separating them.